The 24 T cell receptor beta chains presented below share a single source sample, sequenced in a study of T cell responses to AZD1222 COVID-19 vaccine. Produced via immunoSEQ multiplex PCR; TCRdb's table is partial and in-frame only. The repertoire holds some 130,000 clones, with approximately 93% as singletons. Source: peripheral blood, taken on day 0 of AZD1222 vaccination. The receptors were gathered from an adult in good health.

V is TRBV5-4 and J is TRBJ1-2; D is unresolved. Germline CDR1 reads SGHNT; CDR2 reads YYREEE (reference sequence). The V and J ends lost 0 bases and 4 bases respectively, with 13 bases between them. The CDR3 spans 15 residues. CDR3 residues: CASSLGEGLSYGYTF. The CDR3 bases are TGTGCCAGCAGCTTGGGGGAGGGTCTCAGCTATGGCTACACCTTC.

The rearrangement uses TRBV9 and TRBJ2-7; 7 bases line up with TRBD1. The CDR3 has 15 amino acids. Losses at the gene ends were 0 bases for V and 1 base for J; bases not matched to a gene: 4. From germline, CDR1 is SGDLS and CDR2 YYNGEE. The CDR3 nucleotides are TGTGCCAGCAGCGTAGAGAGGGACAGATCCTACGAGCAGTACTTC. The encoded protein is CASSVERDRSYEQYF.

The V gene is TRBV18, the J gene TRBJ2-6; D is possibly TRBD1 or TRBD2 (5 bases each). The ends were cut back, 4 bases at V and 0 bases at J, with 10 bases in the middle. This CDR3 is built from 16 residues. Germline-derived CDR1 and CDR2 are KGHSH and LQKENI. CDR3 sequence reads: CASSLRGNSGANVLTF. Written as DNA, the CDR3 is TGTGCCAGCTCACTCCGGGGCAACTCTGGGGCCAACGTCCTGACTTTC.

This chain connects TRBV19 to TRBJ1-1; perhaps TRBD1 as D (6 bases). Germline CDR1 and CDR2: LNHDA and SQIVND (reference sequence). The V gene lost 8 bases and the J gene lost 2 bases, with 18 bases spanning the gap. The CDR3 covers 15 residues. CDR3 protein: CASGTFRDTNTEAFF. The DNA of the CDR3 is TGTGCCAGTGGAACCTTTAGGGACACAAACACTGAAGCTTTCTTT.

The CDR3 nucleotides read TGCGCCAGCAGCCAAGGAGAGGGAATCTACGAGCAGTACTTC. Encoded protein: CASSQGEGIYEQYF. J is TRBJ2-7 and V is TRBV4-1; perhaps TRBD2 as D (5 bases). Trimming removed 1 base from V and 3 bases from J, with 10 bases in between. This CDR3 contains 14 residues. The V gene's germline CDR1 is MGHRA and CDR2 YSYEKL.

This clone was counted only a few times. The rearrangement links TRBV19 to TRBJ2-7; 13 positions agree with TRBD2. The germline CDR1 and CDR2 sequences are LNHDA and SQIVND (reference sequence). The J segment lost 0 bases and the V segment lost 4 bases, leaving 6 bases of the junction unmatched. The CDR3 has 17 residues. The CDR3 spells CASSTQGLAGNSYEQYF. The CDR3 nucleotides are TGTGCCAGTAGTACGCAGGGACTAGCGGGAAACTCCTACGAGCAGTACTTC.

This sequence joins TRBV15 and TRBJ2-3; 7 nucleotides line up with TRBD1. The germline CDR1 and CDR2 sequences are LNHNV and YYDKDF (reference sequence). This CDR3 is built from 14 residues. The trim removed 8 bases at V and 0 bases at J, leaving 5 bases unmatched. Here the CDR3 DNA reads TGTGCCACCTCCACAGGGGAGAGCACAGATACGCAGTATTTT. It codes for CATSTGESTDTQYF.

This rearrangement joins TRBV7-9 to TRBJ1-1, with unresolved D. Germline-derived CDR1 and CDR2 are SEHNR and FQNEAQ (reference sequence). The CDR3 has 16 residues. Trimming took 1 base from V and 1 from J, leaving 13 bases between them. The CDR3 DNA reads TGTGCCAGCAGCTTAGAGGTCGTACACCAGAACACTGAAGCTTTCTTT. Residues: CASSLEVVHQNTEAFF.

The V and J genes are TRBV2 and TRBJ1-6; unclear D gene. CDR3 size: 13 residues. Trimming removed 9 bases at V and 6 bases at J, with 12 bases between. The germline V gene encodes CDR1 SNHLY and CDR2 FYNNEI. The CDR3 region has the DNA TGTGCCAGTGACATCGGGATTAATTCACCCCTCCACTTT. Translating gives CASDIGINSPLHF.

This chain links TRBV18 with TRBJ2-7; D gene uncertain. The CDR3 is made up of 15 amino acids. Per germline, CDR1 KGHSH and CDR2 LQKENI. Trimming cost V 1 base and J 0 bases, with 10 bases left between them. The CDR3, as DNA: TGTGCCAGCTCACCACGCGCAGGTAGCTCCTACGAGCAGTACTTC. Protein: CASSPRAGSSYEQYF.

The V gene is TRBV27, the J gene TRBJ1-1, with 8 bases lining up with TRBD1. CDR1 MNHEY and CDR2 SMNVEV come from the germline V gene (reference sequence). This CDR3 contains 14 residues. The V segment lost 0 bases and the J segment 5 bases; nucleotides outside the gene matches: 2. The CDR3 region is CASSLSTGVTEAFF. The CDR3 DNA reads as TGTGCCAGCAGTTTATCGACAGGGGTAACTGAAGCTTTCTTT.

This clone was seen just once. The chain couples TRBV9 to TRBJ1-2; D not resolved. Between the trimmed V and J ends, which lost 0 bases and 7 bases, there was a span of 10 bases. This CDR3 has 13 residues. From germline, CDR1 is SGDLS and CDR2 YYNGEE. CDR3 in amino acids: CASSVADRSGYTF. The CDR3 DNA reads TGTGCCAGCAGCGTAGCGGATCGATCTGGCTACACCTTC.

As DNA, the CDR3 is TGTGCCAGCAGTGATTGGGAGACCCAGTACTTC. As protein: CASSDWETQYF. The chain carries TRBV2 and TRBJ2-5; D not resolved. In germline, CDR1 is SNHLY, CDR2 FYNNEI. The germline V and J ends were trimmed by 3 bases and 5 bases, with 4 bases remaining between them. This CDR3 comprises 11 residues.

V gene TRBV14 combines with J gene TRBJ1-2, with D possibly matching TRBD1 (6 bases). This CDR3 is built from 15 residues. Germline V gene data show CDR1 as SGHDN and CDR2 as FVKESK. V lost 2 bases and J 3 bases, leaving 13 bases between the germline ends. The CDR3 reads CASSQNAGAYYGYTF. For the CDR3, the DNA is TGTGCCAGCAGCCAAAACGCGGGGGCTTACTATGGCTACACCTTC.

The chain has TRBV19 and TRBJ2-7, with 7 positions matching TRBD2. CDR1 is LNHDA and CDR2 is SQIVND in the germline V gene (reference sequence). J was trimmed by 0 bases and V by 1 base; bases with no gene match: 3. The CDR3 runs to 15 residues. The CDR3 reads CASSIGAGTSYEQYF. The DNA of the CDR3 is TGTGCCAGTAGTATAGGAGCGGGAACCTCCTACGAGCAGTACTTC.

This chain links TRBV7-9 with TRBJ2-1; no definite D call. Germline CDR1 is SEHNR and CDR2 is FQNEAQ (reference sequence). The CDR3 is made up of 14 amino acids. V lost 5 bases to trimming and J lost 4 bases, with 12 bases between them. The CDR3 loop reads CASSHLGSYNEQFF. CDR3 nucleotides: TGTGCCAGCAGCCATCTAGGTAGTTACAATGAGCAGTTCTTC.

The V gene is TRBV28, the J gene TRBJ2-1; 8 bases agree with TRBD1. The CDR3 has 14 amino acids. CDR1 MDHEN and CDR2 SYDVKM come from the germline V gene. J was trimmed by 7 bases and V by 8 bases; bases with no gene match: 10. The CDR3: CASLSDRGWNEQFF. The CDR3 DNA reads TGTGCCAGCTTATCTGACAGGGGTTGGAATGAGCAGTTCTTC.

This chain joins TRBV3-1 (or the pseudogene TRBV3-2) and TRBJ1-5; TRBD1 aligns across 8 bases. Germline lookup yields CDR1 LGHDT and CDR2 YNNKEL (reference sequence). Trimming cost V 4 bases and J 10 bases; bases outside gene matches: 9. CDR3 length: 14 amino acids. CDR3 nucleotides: TGTGCCAGCAGCCCGGGACAGGAAGTCAGCCCCCAGCATTTT. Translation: CASSPGQEVSPQHF.

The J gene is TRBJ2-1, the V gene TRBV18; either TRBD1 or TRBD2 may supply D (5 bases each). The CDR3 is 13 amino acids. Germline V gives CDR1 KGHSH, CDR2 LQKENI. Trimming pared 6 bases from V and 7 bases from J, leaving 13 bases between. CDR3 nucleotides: TGTGCCAGCTCCCCCCAGTGGGGGAATGAGCAGTTCTTC. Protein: CASSPQWGNEQFF.

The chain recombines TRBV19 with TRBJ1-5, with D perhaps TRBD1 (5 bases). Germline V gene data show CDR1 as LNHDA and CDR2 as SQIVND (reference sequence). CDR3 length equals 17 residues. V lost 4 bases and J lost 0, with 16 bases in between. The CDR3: CASSTSPGRVSNQPQHF. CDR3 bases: TGTGCCAGTAGTACTAGCCCGGGCAGGGTTAGCAATCAGCCCCAGCATTTT.

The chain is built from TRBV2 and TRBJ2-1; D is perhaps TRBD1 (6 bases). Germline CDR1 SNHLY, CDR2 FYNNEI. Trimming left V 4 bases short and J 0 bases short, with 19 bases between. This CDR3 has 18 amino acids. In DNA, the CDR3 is TGTGCCAGCAGTGGTCCCCCCACAGGGCGTGCCTCCTACAATGAGCAGTTCTTC. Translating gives CASSGPPTGRASYNEQFF.

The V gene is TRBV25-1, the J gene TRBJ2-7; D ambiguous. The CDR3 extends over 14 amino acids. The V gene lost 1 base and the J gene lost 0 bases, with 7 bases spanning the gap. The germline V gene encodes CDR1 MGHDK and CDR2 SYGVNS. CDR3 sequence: CASSEFYSSYEQYF. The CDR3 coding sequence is TGTGCCAGCAGTGAATTTTACTCCTCCTACGAGCAGTACTTC.

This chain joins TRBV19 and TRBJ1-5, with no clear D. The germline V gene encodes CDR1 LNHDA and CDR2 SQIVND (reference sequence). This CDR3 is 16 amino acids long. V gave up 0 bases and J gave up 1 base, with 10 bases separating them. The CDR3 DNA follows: TGTGCCAGTAGTATAGATGTCGGGGTCAGCAATCAGCCCCAGCATTTT. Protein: CASSIDVGVSNQPQHF.

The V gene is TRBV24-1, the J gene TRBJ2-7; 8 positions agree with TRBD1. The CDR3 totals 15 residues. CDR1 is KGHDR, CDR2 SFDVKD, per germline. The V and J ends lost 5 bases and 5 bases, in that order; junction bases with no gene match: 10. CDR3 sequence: CATSGGQVTGNEQYF. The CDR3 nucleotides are TGTGCCACCAGTGGGGGACAGGTCACGGGTAACGAGCAGTACTTC.